Below are 28 T cell receptor beta chains sequenced from a single sample in a study of cytomegalovirus exposure and HLA in healthy donors listed by TCRdb under 2017. The protocol used for the library was the immunoSEQ multiplex PCR assay. The multiplex PCR relied on a mix of 60 forward primers for TCR Vbeta segments and 13 reverse primers for TCR Jbeta segments. This is the immuneACCESS table as TCRdb keeps it, with only in-frame sequences that have V and J called. A part of the clones is gone; compared with another copy, unresolved V genes explain less than half, and the rest is unexplained. The table for this sample shows 150,000 or so clones. In total, the top ten clones hold about 1.2% of the sample. The sample taken for sequencing was PBMCs. All receptors derive from an older woman in good health and CMV-seronegative.

The chain combines TRBV12-5 with TRBJ1-3, with D tentatively TRBD1 (6 bases). The V end was cut by 7 bases, the J end by 2 bases, with 18 bases between. Germline V gene lookup returns CDR1 LGHNT and CDR2 FRNRAP. The CDR3 extends over 16 amino acids. The CDR3 reads CASAIKSPGAGNTIYF. The CDR3 DNA follows: TGTGCTAGTGCCATTAAATCCCCAGGGGCTGGAAACACCATATATTTT.

This sequence joins TRBV9 and TRBJ1-1; D gene uncertain. The V end was cut by 0 bases, the J end by 4 bases, with 10 bases between. CDR3 length: 14 amino acids. The germline gives CDR1 SGDLS, CDR2 YYNGEE. The CDR3 DNA reads as TGTGCCAGCAGCGTAGCCGCCGGGTCCACTGAAGCTTTCTTT. It specifies CASSVAAGSTEAFF. Full variable domain (rest looked up from reference TRBV9 and TRBJ1-1): DSGVTQTPKHLITATGQRVTLRCSPRSGDLSVYWYQQSLDQGLQFLIQYYNGEERAKGNILERFSAQQFPDLHSELNLSSLELGDSALYFCASSVAAGSTEAFFGQGTRLTVV.

This chain connects TRBV9 to TRBJ1-1; 8 nucleotides line up with TRBD1. Trimming took 3 bases from V and 0 from J; bases not matched to a gene: 13. There are 18 residues in the CDR3. Germline CDR1 SGDLS, CDR2 YYNGEE. The CDR3 region is CASSAPSDRGPMNTEAFF. The CDR3 DNA reads as TGTGCCAGCAGCGCCCCTTCCGACAGGGGACCAATGAACACTGAAGCTTTCTTT.

J is TRBJ1-2 and V is TRBV4-3, with TRBD1 as a possible D gene (6 bases). The germline V gene has CDR1 LGHNA and CDR2 YSLEER. V lost 0 bases, J lost 4 bases, and 18 bases lay in between. CDR3 length: 17 residues. The CDR3 loop reads CASSQDYSGGPLYGYTF. The CDR3 coding sequence is TGCGCCAGCAGCCAAGATTATTCGGGGGGCCCCCTCTATGGCTACACCTTC.

The rearrangement links TRBV30 to TRBJ2-7; D perhaps matches TRBD2 (5 bases). The CDR3 contains 13 residues. Germline V CDR1 and CDR2: GTSNPN, SVGIG (reference sequence). With 3 bases removed from V and 0 bases from J, the gap between germline ends came to 9 bases. CDR3 nucleotide sequence: TGTGCCTGGAGCGCCGGGGTCTCCTACGAGCAGTACTTC. Protein product: CAWSAGVSYEQYF.

V and J are TRBV7-6 and TRBJ1-1; D is uncertain. The length of the CDR3 is 15 residues. Trimming took off 5 bases at V and 3 bases at J, with 16 bases between the two ends. Germline loops: CDR1 SGHVS, CDR2 FNYEAQ. The CDR3 region is CASSALGSRDTEAFF. Written as DNA, the CDR3 is TGTGCCAGCAGCGCGCTGGGGAGTAGGGACACTGAAGCTTTCTTT. The full variable domain, with the rest looked up from reference TRBV7-6 and TRBJ1-1, is GAGVSQSPRYKVTKRGQDVALRCDPISGHVSLYWYRQALGQGPEFLTYFNYEAQQDKSGLPNDRFSAERPEGSISTLTIQRTEQRDSAMYRCASSALGSRDTEAFFGQGTRLTVV.

This chain links TRBV27 with TRBJ1-1; D not resolved. This CDR3 is built from 15 residues. Trimming stripped 3 bases from V and 0 bases from J, with 11 bases between. Germline V gene data show CDR1 as MNHEY and CDR2 as SMNVEV (reference sequence). DNA of the CDR3: TGTGCCAGCAGTTTCGACGGAGGAATGAACACTGAAGCTTTCTTT. This gives the protein CASSFDGGMNTEAFF.

V gene TRBV29-1 combines with J gene TRBJ1-5, with 7 bases aligning to TRBD1. J was trimmed by 5 bases and V by 7 bases; bases with no gene match: 8. The CDR3 is 13 residues long. Germline lookup yields CDR1 SQVTM and CDR2 ANQGSEA. CDR3 residues: CSAQGQQDQPQHF. The CDR3 bases are TGCAGCGCCCAGGGACAGCAAGATCAGCCCCAGCATTTT.

V and J are TRBV12-5 and TRBJ1-1; tentative D call: TRBD1 (5 bases). V was pared by 0 bases and J by 1 base, with 6 bases between. The CDR3 length is 14 residues. The germline V gene has CDR1 LGHNT and CDR2 FRNRAP. The CDR3, as DNA: TGTGCTAGTGGTTTGGTAAGGGGGAACACTGAAGCTTTCTTT. Encoded protein: CASGLVRGNTEAFF.

This rearrangement joins TRBV4-1 to TRBJ2-7; possibly TRBD2 for D (5 bases). Germline values: CDR1 MGHRA, CDR2 YSYEKL. V was clipped by 4 bases and J by 2 bases, with 12 bases between them. The CDR3 extends over 14 amino acids. The chain's CDR3 is CASSPGREAYEQYF. The CDR3 coding sequence is TGCGCCAGCAGCCCCGGACGGGAAGCCTACGAGCAGTACTTC.

The rearrangement links TRBV19 to TRBJ1-1, with D hard to call. This CDR3 comprises 16 residues. V was trimmed by 0 bases and J by 0 bases, leaving 11 bases between them. From germline, CDR1 is LNHDA and CDR2 SQIVND (reference sequence). CDR3 region: CASSIDLRHLNTEAFF. The CDR3 nucleotides read TGTGCCAGTAGTATAGATCTGAGGCATTTGAACACTGAAGCTTTCTTT. The variable domain in full, completed from reference TRBV19 and TRBJ1-1, reads DGGITQSPKYLFRKEGQNVTLSCEQNLNHDAMYWYRQDPGQGLRLIYYSQIVNDFQKGDIAEGYSVSREKKESFPLTVTSAQKNPTAFYLCASSIDLRHLNTEAFFGQGTRLTVV.

The chain employs TRBV30 and TRBJ2-5; no firm D call. The DNA matches TRBJ2-7 better at its end, which makes the J call doubtful. Germline V gives CDR1 GTSNPN, CDR2 SVGIG (reference sequence). The CDR3 has 13 amino acids. CDR3 sequence: CAWSVQTAYEQYF. The CDR3 nucleotides read TGTGCCTGGAGTGTACAGACGGCCTACGAGCAGTACTTC.

This chain joins TRBV5-1 and TRBJ2-3, with TRBD2 matching 8 bases. V gave up 4 bases and J gave up 5 bases; unmatched junction bases: 9. Germline V gene data show CDR1 as SGHRS and CDR2 as YFSETQ. The CDR3 is made up of 15 amino acids. CDR3 residues: CASSVDSGEVDTQYF. For the CDR3, the DNA is TGCGCCAGCAGCGTGGATAGCGGGGAGGTAGATACGCAGTATTTT. Drawing the rest from reference TRBV5-1 and TRBJ2-3, the complete variable domain is KAGVTQTPRYLIKTRGQQVTLSCSPISGHRSVSWYQQTPGQGLQFLFEYFSETQRNKGNFPGRFSGRQFSNSRSEMNVSTLELGDSALYLCASSVDSGEVDTQYFGPGTRLTVL.

V and J are TRBV6-1 and TRBJ1-1; no clear D. Germline V gives CDR1 MNHNS, CDR2 SASEGT. The CDR3 has 15 amino acids. Between the trimmed V and J ends, which lost 1 base and 1 base, there was a span of 10 bases. The CDR3 DNA is TGTGCCAGCAGTGAAGGCAAGGGAGGGAACACTGAAGCTTTCTTT. Amino acid sequence: CASSEGKGGNTEAFF.

The chain carries TRBV4-2 and TRBJ1-2; no definite D call. CDR1 and CDR2 (germline): LGHNA, YNFKEQ. Trimming shortened V by 3 bases and J by 4 bases, and 18 bases separated the two germline ends. The CDR3 covers 16 residues. In nucleotides, the CDR3 is TGTGCCAGCAGCCAGTTAACAAGTGGGCAATCCTATGGCTACACCTTC. It translates to CASSQLTSGQSYGYTF.

The chain has TRBV5-1 and TRBJ2-7; D is possibly TRBD1 (6 bases). The CDR3 length is 14 residues. Germline V gene lookup returns CDR1 SGHRS and CDR2 YFSETQ. Trimming took off 4 bases at V and 0 bases at J, with 11 bases between the two ends. Here the CDR3 DNA reads TGCGCCAGCAGCACTGGGACATCCTCCTACGAGCAGTACTTC. Protein: CASSTGTSSYEQYF.

This CDR3 reads CASSPKRASGETQYF. CDR3 nucleotides: TGTGCCAGCAGCCCCAAGCGGGCGTCGGGAGAGACCCAGTACTTC. The chain joins TRBV9 to TRBJ2-5; D is perhaps TRBD2 (6 bases). This CDR3 region has 15 residues. Per the germline V gene, CDR1 is SGDLS and CDR2 is YYNGEE. Trimming took off 4 bases at V and 4 bases at J, with 17 bases between the two ends.

The chain links TRBV4-1 to TRBJ1-3; TRBD1 might be the D (6 bases). Trimming shortened V by 1 base and J by 0 bases, and 13 bases separated the two germline ends. CDR1 is MGHRA, CDR2 YSYEKL, per germline. This CDR3 is built from 17 residues. Here the CDR3 reads CASSQGRTAVSGNTIYF. DNA of the CDR3: TGCGCCAGCAGCCAAGGTCGGACAGCGGTCTCTGGAAACACCATATATTTT.

CDR3 region: CSVETGRGGSYNEQFF. CDR3 sequence (DNA): TGCAGCGTTGAGACCGGGCGGGGGGGCTCCTACAATGAGCAGTTCTTC. The chain links TRBV29-1 to TRBJ2-1, with TRBD2 identical over 9 bases. The CDR3 spans 16 residues. CDR1 SQVTM and CDR2 ANQGSEA come from the germline V gene. The ends lost 3 bases at V and 0 bases at J; junction bases unmatched: 6.

This chain connects TRBV19 to TRBJ1-6; D remains ambiguous. Germline assignment: CDR1 LNHDA and CDR2 SQIVND (reference sequence). This CDR3 is built from 13 residues. The ends were cut back, 5 bases at V and 6 bases at J, with 8 bases in the middle. The CDR3 sequence: CASSPRLNSPLHF. The CDR3 DNA sequence: TGTGCCAGTAGTCCGCGACTTAATTCACCCCTCCACTTT.

The genes are TRBV16 and TRBJ1-5; no reliable D call. The CDR3 spans 15 residues. The germline V gene encodes CDR1 KGHSY and CDR2 FQNENV. Trimming shortened V by 1 base and J by 7 bases, and 14 bases separated the two germline ends. CDR3 loop: CASSQFFGIEQPQHF. Here the CDR3 DNA reads TGTGCCAGCAGCCAATTTTTCGGTATTGAGCAGCCCCAGCATTTT.

The rearrangement uses TRBV6-4 and TRBJ2-5, with 8 positions matching TRBD1. After removal of 2 bases from V and 2 bases from J, the junction contained 16 bases not matched to a gene. Germline-derived CDR1 and CDR2 are MRHNA and SNTAGT. CDR3 length equals 19 residues. This CDR3 is CASSDQQYHRDRRQETQYF. The CDR3 DNA is TGTGCCAGCAGTGACCAGCAGTACCACCGGGACAGGCGACAAGAGACCCAGTACTTC.

V usage is TRBV14 and J usage is TRBJ2-2; D perhaps matches TRBD2 (5 bases). The CDR3 sequence is 17 residues long. V was trimmed by 1 base and J by 4 bases, leaving 16 bases between them. Germline V gene data show CDR1 as SGHDN and CDR2 as FVKESK. CDR3 coding DNA: TGTGCCAGCAGCCAAGGACGGGGTGTAGGACTCACCGGGGAGCTGTTTTTT. Amino acids: CASSQGRGVGLTGELFF.

The chain recombines TRBV29-1 with TRBJ2-6; D call uncertain. From germline, CDR1 is SQVTM and CDR2 ANQGSEA. Trimming removed 3 bases at V and 1 base at J, with 7 bases between. There are 14 residues in the CDR3. The CDR3, as DNA: TGCAGCGTTGAGCTACTTTCTGGGGCCAACGTCCTGACTTTC. It yields the protein CSVELLSGANVLTF.

The J gene is TRBJ2-5, the V gene TRBV6-1, with D tentatively TRBD1 (5 bases). The CDR3 spans 12 residues. V was pared by 8 bases and J by 0 bases, with 7 bases between. Germline loops: CDR1 MNHNS, CDR2 SASEGT. CDR3 sequence: CASRQHQETQYF. Written as DNA, the CDR3 is TGTGCCAGCCGACAGCACCAAGAGACCCAGTACTTC.

The V call is TRBV19, the J call TRBJ2-7, with 10 bases matching TRBD2. Looked up from germline, CDR1 is LNHDA and CDR2 is SQIVND (reference sequence). Germline trimming cut 5 bases from V and 4 bases from J; bases unmatched to any gene: 8. CDR3 length: 15 residues. CDR3: CASSLTSGIPYEQYF. The CDR3 nucleotides read TGTGCCAGTAGTTTAACTAGCGGGATCCCATACGAGCAGTACTTC. The full variable domain, its missing parts supplied by reference TRBV19 and TRBJ2-7, is DGGITQSPKYLFRKEGQNVTLSCEQNLNHDAMYWYRQDPGQGLRLIYYSQIVNDFQKGDIAEGYSVSREKKESFPLTVTSAQKNPTAFYLCASSLTSGIPYEQYFGPGTRLTVT.

This chain links TRBV28 with TRBJ1-4; no clear D gene. The germline V gene has CDR1 MDHEN and CDR2 SYDVKM. Trimming removed 6 bases from V and 0 bases from J, with 8 bases in between. The CDR3 runs to 14 residues. As DNA, the CDR3 is TGTGCCAGCAGCCCGACTCCAACTAATGAAAAACTGTTTTTT. As protein: CASSPTPTNEKLFF.

The chain combines TRBV19 with TRBJ2-1; D perhaps matches TRBD2 (6 bases). Germline V gene data show CDR1 as LNHDA and CDR2 as SQIVND (reference sequence). V was trimmed by 8 bases and J by 0 bases, leaving 11 bases between them. The CDR3 extends over 14 amino acids. The CDR3 is CASGTWSSYNEQFF. CDR3 coding DNA: TGTGCCAGTGGGACTTGGAGCTCCTACAATGAGCAGTTCTTC.